Below, 29 T cell receptor beta chains from the same sample are listed, as sequenced in a study of cytomegalovirus exposure and HLA in healthy donors. Sequenced by immunoSEQ multiplex PCR; TCRdb stores in-frame clones only, minus some. This table has about 130,000 clones, nearly 90% appearing once. Material for sequencing was PBMCs. Source of these receptors: a woman between 18 and 29 years old in good health and CMV-seronegative.

The chain uses TRBV13 and TRBJ1-6; 7 nucleotides line up with TRBD1. With V trimmed by 5 bases and J by 5 bases, 6 bases remained unmatched. The germline gives CDR1 PRHDT, CDR2 FYEKMQ (reference sequence). This CDR3 has 15 amino acids. The CDR3 region has the DNA TGTGCCAGCAGCCCAGGGGGGACAGATAATTCACCCCTCCACTTT. As protein: CASSPGGTDNSPLHF.

This clone was recorded once. The chain combines TRBV6-1 with TRBJ2-7, with 11 bases matching TRBD2. With 7 bases clipped from V and 3 bases from J, the junction kept 2 bases outside the gene matches. CDR3 length equals 13 residues. From germline, CDR1 is MNHNS and CDR2 SASEGT. CDR3 protein: CASILAGGYEQYF. The DNA for the CDR3 is TGTGCCAGCATCCTAGCGGGGGGCTACGAGCAGTACTTC.

In this sample, this clone turned up once. CDR3 nucleotides: TGCGCCAGCAGCCAGGCCGGAGGGACGGCCGGGGGAGAAAAACTGTTTTTT. It translates to CASSQAGGTAGGEKLFF. V usage is TRBV4-1 and J usage is TRBJ1-4; the D gene is possibly TRBD1 (5 bases). The V gene's germline CDR1 is MGHRA and CDR2 YSYEKL. V lost 3 bases to trimming and J lost 8 bases, with 22 bases between them. This CDR3 region has 17 residues.

V usage is TRBV29-1 and J usage is TRBJ1-2, with D maybe TRBD1 (6 bases). V was shortened by 5 bases and J by 4 bases, with 17 bases between the two germline ends. From germline, CDR1 is SQVTM and CDR2 ANQGSEA. The CDR3 runs 14 residues. The CDR3 is CSVLGGAGSYGYTF. The CDR3 nucleotides are TGCAGCGTTCTAGGGGGGGCCGGTTCCTATGGCTACACCTTC.

The chain joins TRBV7-9 to TRBJ2-1; 11 nucleotides match TRBD2. The CDR3 is made up of 15 amino acids. J was trimmed by 6 bases and V by 5 bases; bases with no gene match: 6. The germline gives CDR1 SEHNR, CDR2 FQNEAQ (reference sequence). DNA for the CDR3: TGTGCCAGCAGCAGTAGCGGGGGGGCCCTCAATGAGCAGTTCTTC. Translation: CASSSSGGALNEQFF. Full variable domain (remainder filled in from reference TRBV7-9 and TRBJ2-1): DTGVSQNPRHKITKRGQNVTFRCDPISEHNRLYWYRQTLGQGPEFLTYFQNEAQLEKSRLLSDRFSAERPKGSFSTLEIQRTEQGDSAMYLCASSSSGGALNEQFFGPGTRLTVL.

The J gene is TRBJ2-5, the V gene TRBV15; TRBD2 aligns across 9 bases. The germline gives CDR1 LNHNV, CDR2 YYDKDF (reference sequence). Germline trimming cut 0 bases from V and 2 bases from J; bases unmatched to any gene: 1. The CDR3 runs to 15 residues. This CDR3 reads CATSRERGGQETQYF. CDR3 DNA: TGTGCCACCAGCAGAGAGCGGGGGGGACAAGAGACCCAGTACTTC. The variable domain in full, with the rest retrieved from reference TRBV15 and TRBJ2-5, is DAMVIQNPRYQVTQFGKPVTLSCSQTLNHNVMYWYQQKSSQAPKLLFHYYDKDFNNEADTPDNFQSRRPNTSFCFLDIRSPGLGDTAMYLCATSRERGGQETQYFGPGTRLLVL.

This clone was seen only a few times. The V and J genes are TRBV5-4 and TRBJ1-2; D unresolved. The CDR3 runs 14 residues. CDR1 and CDR2 (germline): SGHNT, YYREEE (reference sequence). The germline V and J ends were trimmed by 4 bases and 0 bases, with 10 bases remaining between them. CDR3 coding DNA: TGTGCCAGCAGCCGCGGGGATGCTAACTATGGCTACACCTTC. Amino acid sequence: CASSRGDANYGYTF.

Comments on this clone: A junction end diverges from the germline sequence, so it may reflect a read error. The chain combines TRBV27 with TRBJ1-5; D call uncertain. The CDR3 runs 14 residues. Germline values: CDR1 MNHEY, CDR2 SMNVEV (reference sequence). For the CDR3, the DNA is TGTGCCAGCAGTCTATCTACATTCAGACAGCCCCAGCATTTT. Translation gives CASSLSTFRQPQHF.

This clone turned up a few times. The chain couples TRBV6-1 to TRBJ1-6, with D possibly being TRBD1 (5 bases). The length of the CDR3 is 17 residues. The germline V gene has CDR1 MNHNS and CDR2 SASEGT. V was clipped by 4 bases and J by 0 bases, with 13 bases between them. The CDR3 DNA reads TGTGCCAGCAGTGCACTCGGGGGGGTCTCCTATAATTCACCCCTCCACTTT. Protein sequence: CASSALGGVSYNSPLHF.

The rearrangement links TRBV2 to TRBJ1-2; D gene ambiguous. Trimming removed 5 bases at V and 5 bases at J, with 6 bases between. Germline V gene lookup returns CDR1 SNHLY and CDR2 FYNNEI. The CDR3 length is 11 residues. For the CDR3, the DNA is TGTGCCAGCAGTATCCAGTATGGCTACACCTTC. This encodes CASSIQYGYTF.

This clone showed up just once. The chain carries TRBV9 and TRBJ2-5; perhaps TRBD1 as D (5 bases). CDR3 length: 10 amino acids. The ends were cut back, 7 bases at V and 9 bases at J, with 10 bases in the middle. Per germline, CDR1 SGDLS and CDR2 YYNGEE. The CDR3 is CASGARAQYF. In nucleotides, the CDR3 is TGTGCCAGCGGGGCGCGAGCCCAGTACTTC.

The V call is TRBV5-1, the J call TRBJ1-3; 8 positions match TRBD1. V shed 3 bases, J shed 3 bases, and the junction held 5 bases outside the gene matches. Germline lookup yields CDR1 SGHRS and CDR2 YFSETQ. The CDR3 is 15 residues long. CDR3 loop: CASSSNTGGGNTIYF. The CDR3 DNA sequence: TGCGCCAGCAGCTCTAATACAGGGGGTGGAAACACCATATATTTT.

The rearrangement links TRBV6-6 to TRBJ1-4; 7 nucleotides agree with TRBD1. Germline V CDR1 and CDR2: MNHNY, SVGAGI (reference sequence). This CDR3 spans 16 amino acids. V shed 8 bases and J 3 bases; nucleotides not matched to a gene: 12. In nucleotides, the CDR3 is TGTGCCAGCCACCCTACCGGACAGGCGGCTAATGAAAAACTGTTTTTT. This translates into CASHPTGQAANEKLFF.

The V gene is TRBV6-5, the J gene TRBJ2-7; the match to TRBD2 covers 9 bases. Losses at the gene ends were 7 bases for V and 3 bases for J; bases not matched to a gene: 7. CDR1 is MNHEY, CDR2 SVGAGI, per germline. The CDR3 totals 14 residues. The CDR3 region has the DNA TGTGCCAGCACTCAGCGGGGGGAGGGCTACGAGCAGTACTTC. It encodes CASTQRGEGYEQYF.

The gene calls are TRBV11-3 and TRBJ1-1, with D maybe TRBD1 (6 bases). Trimming shortened V by 4 bases and J by 0 bases, and 6 bases separated the two germline ends. Looked up from germline, CDR1 is SGHNT and CDR2 is YENEEA. The CDR3 length is 13 residues. DNA of the CDR3: TGTGCCAGCAGCTGGACAGTGAACACTGAAGCTTTCTTT. Its translation: CASSWTVNTEAFF.

The rearrangement joins TRBV11-3 to TRBJ1-1; 8 nucleotides line up with TRBD1. Per the germline V gene, CDR1 is SGHNT and CDR2 is YENEEA. V shed 5 bases and J 1 base; nucleotides not matched to a gene: 6. CDR3 length: 15 amino acids. The CDR3 sequence: CASSTAGTGNTEAFF. The CDR3 nucleotides read TGTGCCAGCAGCACCGCCGGGACAGGGAACACTGAAGCTTTCTTT.

The genes are TRBV7-2 and TRBJ2-1, with D tentatively TRBD2 (6 bases). The CDR3 has 13 residues. The V end was cut by 4 bases, the J end by 9 bases, with 13 bases between. Looked up from germline, CDR1 is SGHTA and CDR2 is FQGNSA. The CDR3 reads CASSSRLVPEQFF. Here the CDR3 DNA reads TGTGCCAGCAGCTCCCGACTAGTTCCTGAGCAGTTCTTC.

V is TRBV9 and J is TRBJ2-1, with D hard to call. The CDR3 length is 15 residues. From germline, CDR1 is SGDLS and CDR2 YYNGEE. V was shortened by 2 bases and J by 2 bases, with 11 bases between the two germline ends. DNA for the CDR3: TGTGCCAGCAGCGTCGAGTCAACCCCCTACAATGAGCAGTTCTTC. Residues: CASSVESTPYNEQFF.

The DNA for the CDR3 is TGTGCCAGCAGCGTAGCACAGGGGAACACTGAAGCTTTCTTT. It specifies CASSVAQGNTEAFF. The rearrangement links TRBV9 to TRBJ1-1; possible D gene TRBD1, 6 bases. The V end lost 0 bases, the J end lost 1 base, and 7 bases lay between the germline ends. This CDR3 region has 14 residues. From germline, CDR1 is SGDLS and CDR2 YYNGEE.

The chain is built from TRBV11-1 and TRBJ2-7; D is unclear. The germline V gene has CDR1 SGHAT and CDR2 FQDESV (reference sequence). Trimming took 5 bases from V and 3 from J, leaving 5 bases between them. There are 11 residues in the CDR3. CDR3 in DNA: TGTGCCAGCAGCCAGGACTACGAGCAGTACTTC. Translating gives CASSQDYEQYF.

V gene TRBV4-1 combines with J gene TRBJ2-3; TRBD2 matches at 8 bases. The V gene end was trimmed by 3 bases and the J gene end by 1 base; junction bases not matched to a gene: 3. Germline lookup yields CDR1 MGHRA and CDR2 YSYEKL. There are 15 residues in the CDR3. The DNA of the CDR3 is TGCGCCAGCAGCCACAAAGCGGGGGGCACAGATACGCAGTATTTT. Protein sequence: CASSHKAGGTDTQYF.

The chain has TRBV2 and TRBJ2-2, with TRBD1 matching 10 bases. The CDR3 loop spans 16 amino acids. Germline loops: CDR1 SNHLY, CDR2 FYNNEI. The V gene end was trimmed by 3 bases and the J gene end by 5 bases; junction bases not matched to a gene: 6. This CDR3 reads CASSERTGGSTGELFF. The CDR3 nucleotides read TGTGCCAGCAGTGAGAGGACAGGGGGTTCGACCGGGGAGCTGTTTTTT.

The CDR3 DNA is TGTGCCAGAAGCCCCGGGACAGGCGGCGAGCAGTACTTC. Amino acids: CARSPGTGGEQYF. V usage is TRBV5-3 and J usage is TRBJ2-7, with TRBD1 matching over 8 bases. TRBV5-3 is an ORF; its function is uncertain. The J segment lost 6 bases and the V segment lost 4 bases, leaving 6 bases of the junction unmatched. This CDR3 contains 13 residues.

This clone is deemed medium-sized. V is TRBV6-5 and J is TRBJ1-2; D might be TRBD1 (6 bases). The V gene lost 6 bases and the J gene lost 4 bases, with 15 bases spanning the gap. The germline V gene encodes CDR1 MNHEY and CDR2 SVGAGI. The CDR3 is made up of 14 amino acids. DNA of the CDR3: TGTGCCAGCAGGTACCGACAGGCCCCCTATGGCTACACCTTC. It specifies CASRYRQAPYGYTF.

This clone showed up just once. The chain combines TRBV9 with TRBJ1-2; TRBD1 aligns across 12 bases. Germline V gives CDR1 SGDLS, CDR2 YYNGEE. Trimming took 4 bases from V and 4 from J; bases not matched to a gene: 11. The CDR3 spans 17 residues. The chain's CDR3 is CASSPHVGTGGVYGYTF. CDR3 bases: TGTGCCAGCAGCCCCCACGTAGGGACAGGGGGCGTCTATGGCTACACCTTC.

This chain uses TRBV2 with TRBJ1-2; D possibly corresponds to TRBD1 (5 bases). CDR1 and CDR2 (germline): SNHLY, FYNNEI. The CDR3 is made up of 14 amino acids. Trimming removed 3 bases at V and 11 bases at J, with 19 bases between. The CDR3 nucleotides read TGTGCCAGCAGTGAGAGGTTGGGCAGGGAGGGGTACACCTTC. Amino acids: CASSERLGREGYTF.

This clone was counted a single time. The chain employs TRBV5-4 and TRBJ2-2; TRBD2 agrees at 12 bases. The CDR3 has 16 amino acids. Germline V gives CDR1 SGHNT, CDR2 YYREEE (reference sequence). V gave up 4 bases and J gave up 0 bases; unmatched junction bases: 1. The CDR3 region is CASSRTSGANTGELFF. In DNA form, the CDR3 reads TGTGCCAGCAGCAGGACTAGCGGGGCGAACACCGGGGAGCTGTTTTTT.

The CDR3 loop reads CASSGGQGSTEAFF. Written as DNA, the CDR3 is TGCGCCAGCAGCGGGGGACAGGGGAGCACTGAAGCTTTCTTT. The rearrangement joins TRBV5-1 to TRBJ1-1, with 10 bases aligning to TRBD1. The junction had 4 bases not matched to a gene; V was cut back by 4 bases and J by 4 bases. The CDR3 consists of 14 residues. Germline V gene sequence: CDR1 SGHRS, CDR2 YFSETQ.

The chain is built from TRBV6-5 and TRBJ1-5; D possibly corresponds to TRBD1 (5 bases). This CDR3 contains 15 residues. V lost 2 bases, J lost 6 bases, and 14 bases lay in between. Germline-derived CDR1 and CDR2 are MNHEY and SVGAGI. The CDR3 sequence is CASSYRAQGSQPQHF. The CDR3 nucleotides read TGTGCCAGCAGTTACCGAGCCCAGGGAAGTCAGCCCCAGCATTTT.